This T cell receptor beta chain was captured by sequencing in a study of T cell changes during pregnancy in multiple sclerosis. CDR3 size: 14 residues. Germline V lookup: CDR1 MDHEN, CDR2 SYDVKM. With 6 bases removed from V and 0 bases from J, the gap between germline ends came to 11 bases. Here immunoSEQ multiplex PCR was the method, and the copy in TCRdb shows in-frame clones only, minus some. This sample has 50,000 to 65,000 clones; 88% occur once, and the top ten carry 1.7%. This clone was counted a few times. The sequencing here drew on peripheral blood, taken in the first trimester of pregnancy. This rearrangement joins TRBV28 to TRBJ1-1; D call uncertain. The TCR originated in a female donor with multiple sclerosis, enrolled in a pregnancy study. CDR3 nucleotide sequence: TGTGCCAGCAGGCCCGGTGACTTGAACACTGAAGCTTTCTTT. Translated: CASRPGDLNTEAFF.